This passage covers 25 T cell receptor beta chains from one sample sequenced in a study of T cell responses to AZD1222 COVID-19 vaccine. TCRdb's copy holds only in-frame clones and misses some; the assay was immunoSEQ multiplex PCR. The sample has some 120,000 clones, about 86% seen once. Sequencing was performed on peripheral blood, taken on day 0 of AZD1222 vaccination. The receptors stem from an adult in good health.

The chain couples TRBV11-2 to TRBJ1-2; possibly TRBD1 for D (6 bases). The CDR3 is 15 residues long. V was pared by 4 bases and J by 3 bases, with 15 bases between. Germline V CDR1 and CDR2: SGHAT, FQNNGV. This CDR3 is CASSSSDRLHYGYTF. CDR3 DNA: TGTGCCAGCAGCTCCTCGGACAGATTACACTATGGCTACACCTTC.

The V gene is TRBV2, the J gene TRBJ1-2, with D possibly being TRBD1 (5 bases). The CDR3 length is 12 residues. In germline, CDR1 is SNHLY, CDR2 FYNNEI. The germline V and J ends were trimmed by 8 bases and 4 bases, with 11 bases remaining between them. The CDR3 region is CASGQPIYGYTF. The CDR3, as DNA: TGTGCCAGCGGACAACCGATCTATGGCTACACCTTC.

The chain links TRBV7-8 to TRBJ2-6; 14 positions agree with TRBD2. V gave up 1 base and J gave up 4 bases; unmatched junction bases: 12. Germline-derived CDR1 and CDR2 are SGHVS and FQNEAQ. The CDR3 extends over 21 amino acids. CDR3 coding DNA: TGTGCCAGCAGCTTAGGGTTTCCGGGACTAGCGGGGGTGGAAGGGGCCAACGTCCTGACTTTC. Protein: CASSLGFPGLAGVEGANVLTF.

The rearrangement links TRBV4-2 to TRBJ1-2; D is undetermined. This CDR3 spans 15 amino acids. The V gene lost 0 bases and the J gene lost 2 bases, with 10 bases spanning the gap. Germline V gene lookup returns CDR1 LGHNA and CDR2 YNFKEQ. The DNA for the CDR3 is TGTGCCAGCAGCCAAGATCGGACCTTAAACTATGGCTACACCTTC. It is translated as CASSQDRTLNYGYTF.

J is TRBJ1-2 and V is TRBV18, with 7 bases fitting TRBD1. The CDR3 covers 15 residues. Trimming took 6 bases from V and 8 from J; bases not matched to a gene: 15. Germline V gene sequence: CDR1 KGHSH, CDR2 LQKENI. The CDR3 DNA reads TGTGCCAGCTCTGGGACAGCGGATAATCTTAGAGGCTACACCTTC. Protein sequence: CASSGTADNLRGYTF.

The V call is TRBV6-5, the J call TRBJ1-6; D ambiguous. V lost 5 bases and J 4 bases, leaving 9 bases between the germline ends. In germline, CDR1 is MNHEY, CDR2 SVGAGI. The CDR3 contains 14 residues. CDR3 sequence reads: CASSLHRYNSPLHF. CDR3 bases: TGTGCCAGCAGTCTACATCGATATAATTCACCCCTCCACTTT.

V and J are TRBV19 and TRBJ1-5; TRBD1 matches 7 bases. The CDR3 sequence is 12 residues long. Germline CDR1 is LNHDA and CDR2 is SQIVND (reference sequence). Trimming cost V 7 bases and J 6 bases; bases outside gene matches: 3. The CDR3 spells CASKRGLQPQHF. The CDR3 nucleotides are TGTGCCAGTAAAAGGGGGCTTCAGCCCCAGCATTTT.

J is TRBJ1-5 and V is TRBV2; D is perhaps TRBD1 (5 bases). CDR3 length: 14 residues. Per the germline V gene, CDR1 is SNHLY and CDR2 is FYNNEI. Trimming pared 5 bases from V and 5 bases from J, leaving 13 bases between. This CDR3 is CASSSSTGDQPQHF. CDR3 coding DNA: TGTGCCAGCAGTTCATCCACGGGGGATCAGCCCCAGCATTTT.

The CDR3 region is CASSLGASGSPLHF. DNA for the CDR3: TGTGCCAGCAGCTTGGGGGCGTCCGGTTCACCCCTCCACTTT. The chain links TRBV5-6 to TRBJ1-6; D not resolved. Germline lookup yields CDR1 SGHDT and CDR2 YYEEEE. V was pared by 0 bases and J by 9 bases, with 10 bases between. This CDR3 has 14 amino acids.

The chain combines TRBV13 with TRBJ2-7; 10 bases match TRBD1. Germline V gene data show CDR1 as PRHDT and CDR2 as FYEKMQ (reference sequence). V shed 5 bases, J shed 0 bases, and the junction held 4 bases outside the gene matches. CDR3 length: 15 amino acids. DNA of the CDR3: TGTGCCAGCAGCCCCAGACAGGGGGCCTCCTACGAGCAGTACTTC. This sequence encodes CASSPRQGASYEQYF.

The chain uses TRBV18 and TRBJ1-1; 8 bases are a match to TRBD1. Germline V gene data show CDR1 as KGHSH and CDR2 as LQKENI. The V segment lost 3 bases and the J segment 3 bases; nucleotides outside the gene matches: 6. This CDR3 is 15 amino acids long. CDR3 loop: CASSPRTGMDTEAFF. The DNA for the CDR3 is TGTGCCAGCTCACCTCGGACAGGGATGGACACTGAAGCTTTCTTT. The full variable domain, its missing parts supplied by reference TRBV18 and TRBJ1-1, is NAGVMQNPRHLVRRRGQEARLRCSPMKGHSHVYWYRQLPEEGLKFMVYLQKENIIDESGMPKERFSAEFPKEGPSILRIQQVVRGDSAAYFCASSPRTGMDTEAFFGQGTRLTVV.

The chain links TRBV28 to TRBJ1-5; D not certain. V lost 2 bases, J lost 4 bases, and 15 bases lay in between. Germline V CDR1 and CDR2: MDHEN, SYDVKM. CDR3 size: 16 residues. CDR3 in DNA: TGTGCCAGCAGTTTACATCCAGCCGGATGGAATCAGCCCCAGCATTTT. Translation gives CASSLHPAGWNQPQHF.

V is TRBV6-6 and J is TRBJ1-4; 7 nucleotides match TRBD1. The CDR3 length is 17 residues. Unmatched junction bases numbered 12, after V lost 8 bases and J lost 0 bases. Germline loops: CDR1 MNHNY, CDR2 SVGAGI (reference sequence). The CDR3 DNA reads TGTGCCAGCGGTCAACAAACCCAGGGGGCAACTAATGAAAAACTGTTTTTT. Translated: CASGQQTQGATNEKLFF.

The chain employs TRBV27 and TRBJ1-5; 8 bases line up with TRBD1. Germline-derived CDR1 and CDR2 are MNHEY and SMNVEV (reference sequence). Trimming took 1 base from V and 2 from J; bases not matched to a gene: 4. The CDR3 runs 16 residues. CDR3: CASSLWGQDRNQPQHF. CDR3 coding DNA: TGTGCCAGCAGTTTATGGGGACAGGATCGCAATCAGCCCCAGCATTTT.

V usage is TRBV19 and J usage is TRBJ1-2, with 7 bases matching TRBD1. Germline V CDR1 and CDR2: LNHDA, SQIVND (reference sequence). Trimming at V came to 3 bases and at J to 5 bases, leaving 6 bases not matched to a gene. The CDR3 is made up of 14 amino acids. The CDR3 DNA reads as TGTGCCAGTAGTATCAGGGACAGAGATTATGGCTACACCTTC. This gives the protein CASSIRDRDYGYTF.

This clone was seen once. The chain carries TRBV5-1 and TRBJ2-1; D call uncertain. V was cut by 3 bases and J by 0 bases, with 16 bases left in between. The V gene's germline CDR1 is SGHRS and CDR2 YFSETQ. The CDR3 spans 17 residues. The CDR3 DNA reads TGCGCCAGCAGCTCCAGACCGAACCCGGGCTCCTACAATGAGCAGTTCTTC. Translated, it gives CASSSRPNPGSYNEQFF.

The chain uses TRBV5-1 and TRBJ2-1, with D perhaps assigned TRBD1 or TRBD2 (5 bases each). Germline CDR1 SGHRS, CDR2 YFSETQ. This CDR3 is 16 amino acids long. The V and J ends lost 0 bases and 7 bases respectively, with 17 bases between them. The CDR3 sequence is CASSLAPRDGVNEQFF. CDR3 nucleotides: TGCGCCAGCAGCTTGGCTCCCCGGGACGGAGTAAATGAGCAGTTCTTC.

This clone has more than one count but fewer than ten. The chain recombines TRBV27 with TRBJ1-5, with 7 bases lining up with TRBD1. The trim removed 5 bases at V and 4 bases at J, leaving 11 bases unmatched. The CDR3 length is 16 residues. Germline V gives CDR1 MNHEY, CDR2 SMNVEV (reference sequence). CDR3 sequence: CASSQGQTGSNQPQHF. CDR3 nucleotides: TGTGCCAGCAGTCAAGGGCAGACAGGGTCAAATCAGCCCCAGCATTTT.

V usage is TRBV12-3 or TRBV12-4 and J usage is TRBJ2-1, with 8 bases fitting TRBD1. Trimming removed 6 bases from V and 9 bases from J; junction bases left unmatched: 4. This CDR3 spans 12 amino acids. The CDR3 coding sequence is TGTGCCAGCAGCTTCGACAGGGGTGAGCAGTTCTTC. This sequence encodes CASSFDRGEQFF.

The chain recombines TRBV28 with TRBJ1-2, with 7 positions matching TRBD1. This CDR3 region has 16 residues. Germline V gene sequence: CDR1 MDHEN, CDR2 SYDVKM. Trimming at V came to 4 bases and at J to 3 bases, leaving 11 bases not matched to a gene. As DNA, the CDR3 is TGTGCCAGCAGTTCACTAATACAGGGGATTCACTATGGCTACACCTTC. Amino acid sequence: CASSSLIQGIHYGYTF.

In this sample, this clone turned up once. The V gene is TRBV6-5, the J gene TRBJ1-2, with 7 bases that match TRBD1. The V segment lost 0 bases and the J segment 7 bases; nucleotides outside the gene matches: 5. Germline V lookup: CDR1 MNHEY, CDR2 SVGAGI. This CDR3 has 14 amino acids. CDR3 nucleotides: TGTGCCAGCAGTTACTCGGTGTCAGGGGGTGGCTACACCTTC. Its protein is CASSYSVSGGGYTF.

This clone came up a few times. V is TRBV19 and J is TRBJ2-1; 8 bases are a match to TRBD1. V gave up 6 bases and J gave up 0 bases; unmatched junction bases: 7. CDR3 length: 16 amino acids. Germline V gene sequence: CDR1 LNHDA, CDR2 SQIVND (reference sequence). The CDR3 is CASRTHRGSSYNEQFF. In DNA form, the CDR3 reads TGTGCCAGTAGGACCCACAGGGGGAGCTCCTACAATGAGCAGTTCTTC.

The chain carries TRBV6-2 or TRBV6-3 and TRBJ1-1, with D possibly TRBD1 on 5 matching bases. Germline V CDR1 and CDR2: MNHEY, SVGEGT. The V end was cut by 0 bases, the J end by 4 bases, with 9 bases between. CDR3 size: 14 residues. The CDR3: CASSYSRGATEAFF. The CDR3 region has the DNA TGTGCCAGCAGTTACTCTAGGGGAGCCACTGAAGCTTTCTTT.

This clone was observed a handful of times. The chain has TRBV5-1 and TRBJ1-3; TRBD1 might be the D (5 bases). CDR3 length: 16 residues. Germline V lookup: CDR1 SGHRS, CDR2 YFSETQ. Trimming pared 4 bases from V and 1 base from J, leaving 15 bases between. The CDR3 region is CASSVGYQGSGNTIYF. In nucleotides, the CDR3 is TGCGCCAGCAGCGTAGGATACCAGGGATCTGGAAACACCATATATTTT.

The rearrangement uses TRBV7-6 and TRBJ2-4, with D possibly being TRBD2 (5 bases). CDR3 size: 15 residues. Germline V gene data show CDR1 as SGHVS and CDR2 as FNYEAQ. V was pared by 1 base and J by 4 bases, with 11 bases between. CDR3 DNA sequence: TGTGCCAGCAGCTTAGGAAGTCGGGAAAAAAACATTCAGTACTTC. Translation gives CASSLGSREKNIQYF. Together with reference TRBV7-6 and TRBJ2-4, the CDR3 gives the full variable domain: GAGVSQSPRYKVTKRGQDVALRCDPISGHVSLYWYRQALGQGPEFLTYFNYEAQQDKSGLPNDRFSAERPEGSISTLTIQRTEQRDSAMYRCASSLGSREKNIQYFGAGTRLSVL.